These 28 T cell receptor beta chains came from one sample sequenced in a study of cytomegalovirus exposure and HLA in healthy donors. Primers: 60 Vbeta forward and 13 Jbeta reverse. TCRdb keeps only in-frame clones here, not all; method: immunoSEQ multiplex PCR. In the table there are some 150,000 clones, approximately 80% of which are singletons. Sequencing was carried out using PBMCs. These receptors were obtained from a woman in her fifties or sixties in good health and CMV-seronegative.

The gene calls are TRBV4-3 and TRBJ2-3; a possible D gene is TRBD2 (7 bases). Trimming removed 3 bases at V and 4 bases at J, with 14 bases between. Looked up from germline, CDR1 is LGHNA and CDR2 is YSLEER. The CDR3 is made up of 15 amino acids. CDR3 sequence reads: CASSQRGGAADTQYF. The DNA for the CDR3 is TGCGCCAGCAGCCAGAGGGGGGGGGCCGCAGATACGCAGTATTTT.

V is TRBV5-1 and J is TRBJ2-2, with D possibly matching TRBD2 (5 bases). The CDR3 is 14 amino acids. Trimming removed 1 base from V and 5 bases from J, with 9 bases in between. Germline V gene sequence: CDR1 SGHRS, CDR2 YFSETQ. The DNA for the CDR3 is TGCGCCAGCAGCTTGATCCCGGGGACCGGGGAGCTGTTTTTT. This sequence encodes CASSLIPGTGELFF.

This clone was observed a handful of times. The gene calls are TRBV5-8 and TRBJ2-1; 8 bases agree with TRBD2. The junction had 12 bases not matched to a gene; V was cut back by 4 bases and J by 6 bases. Germline values: CDR1 SGHTS, CDR2 YDEGEE. This CDR3 comprises 16 residues. CDR3 DNA sequence: TGTGCCAGCAGCCTAGCCGGGACTAGGGAACTCAATGAGCAGTTCTTC. This translates into CASSLAGTRELNEQFF.

The rearrangement links TRBV6-5 to TRBJ1-1; 7 bases fit TRBD1. Germline loops: CDR1 MNHEY, CDR2 SVGAGI. With 8 bases clipped from V and 5 bases from J, the junction kept 8 bases outside the gene matches. The CDR3 is made up of 13 amino acids. CDR3 bases: TGTGCCAGCTACAGGGGCAAGGGAACTGAAGCTTTCTTT. Translating it yields CASYRGKGTEAFF.

This chain uses TRBV19 with TRBJ1-5, with 8 bases fitting TRBD1. Trimming removed 1 base from V and 3 bases from J; junction bases left unmatched: 5. This CDR3 comprises 16 residues. Germline-derived CDR1 and CDR2 are LNHDA and SQIVND (reference sequence). The CDR3 region is CASSIGGRGLNQPQHF. CDR3 sequence (DNA): TGTGCCAGTAGTATAGGAGGCAGGGGGCTCAATCAGCCCCAGCATTTT.

This clone was counted between two and nine times. J is TRBJ1-3 and V is TRBV2; the D gene is possibly TRBD1 (6 bases). This CDR3 comprises 16 residues. CDR1 and CDR2 (germline): SNHLY, FYNNEI. Deletions cut 4 bases from V and 4 bases from J, with 17 bases between. CDR3 bases: TGTGCCAGCAGTGTTAACACAGGGTTGTGGGGAAACACCATATATTTT. Translated: CASSVNTGLWGNTIYF.

The chain employs TRBV19 and TRBJ2-3, with 9 bases aligning to TRBD2. This CDR3 has 14 residues. Germline-derived CDR1 and CDR2 are LNHDA and SQIVND (reference sequence). Losses at the gene ends were 4 bases for V and 1 base for J; bases not matched to a gene: 0. CDR3 coding DNA: TGTGCCAGTAGTAGCGGGGGGGGCACAGATACGCAGTATTTT. Protein sequence: CASSSGGGTDTQYF.

The CDR3: CASSFGNEQFF. CDR3 DNA: TGTGCCAGCAGCTTCGGGAATGAGCAGTTCTTC. This sequence joins TRBV7-2 and TRBJ2-1; no firm D call. The CDR3 totals 11 residues. Germline CDR1 SGHTA, CDR2 FQGNSA. V gave up 3 bases and J gave up 7 bases, with 4 bases separating them.

The J gene is TRBJ1-3, the V gene TRBV29-1, with D maybe TRBD1 (6 bases). V lost 3 bases, J lost 1 base, and 7 bases lay in between. This CDR3 has 13 residues. Germline-derived CDR1 and CDR2 are SQVTM and ANQGSEA. The CDR3 nucleotides are TGCAGCGTTGACGGACAGTCTGGAAACACCATATATTTT. Translated, it gives CSVDGQSGNTIYF.

As concerns this clone: At one end the junction does not follow the germline gene, possibly because of a read error. Other DNA sequences of this sample code for an identical CDR3. This chain connects TRBV30 to TRBJ1-6; 7 positions match TRBD1. The CDR3 loop spans 15 amino acids. Germline-derived CDR1 and CDR2 are GTSNPN and SVGIG (reference sequence). In DNA form, the CDR3 reads TGTGCCACCCAGGGGGGAGACTCCTATAATTCGCCCCTCCACTTT. This translates into CATQGGDSYNSPLHF.

This clone came up a few times. This sequence joins TRBV29-1 and TRBJ1-2; 7 bases are shared with TRBD1. Trimming cost V 2 bases and J 2 bases; bases outside gene matches: 5. The CDR3 is 14 amino acids. The V gene's germline CDR1 is SQVTM and CDR2 ANQGSEA. DNA of the CDR3: TGCAGCGTTGAAACTAAGGGACAGAACTATGGCTACACCTTC. It codes for CSVETKGQNYGYTF. Drawing the rest from reference TRBV29-1 and TRBJ1-2, the complete variable domain is SAVISQKPSRDICQRGTSLTIQCQVDSQVTMMFWYRQQPGQSLTLIATANQGSEATYESGFVIDKFPISRPNLTFSTLTVSNMSPEDSSIYLCSVETKGQNYGYTFGSGTRLTVV.

The genes are TRBV6-6 and TRBJ2-7; D might be TRBD2 (6 bases). V shed 4 bases and J shed 2 bases, with 15 bases lying between them. This CDR3 is 15 amino acids long. Germline CDR1 is MNHNY and CDR2 is SVGAGI (reference sequence). CDR3: CASSSAGRTAYEQYF. The CDR3 bases are TGTGCCAGCAGTTCCGCGGGACGTACGGCCTACGAGCAGTACTTC.

The CDR3 coding sequence is TGCAGTGCCCCGTTAGGAAACACCATATATTTT. Its protein product is CSAPLGNTIYF. The chain is built from TRBV20-1 and TRBJ1-3; D is undetermined. Trimming took off 6 bases at V and 4 bases at J, with 7 bases between the two ends. CDR3 size: 11 residues. From germline, CDR1 is DFQATT and CDR2 SNEGSKA (reference sequence).

This chain joins TRBV7-6 and TRBJ1-2; 10 nucleotides line up with TRBD1. V dropped 0 bases and J dropped 5; count of bases not matched to a gene: 3. The CDR3 has 15 amino acids. CDR1 SGHVS and CDR2 FNYEAQ come from the germline V gene. As DNA, the CDR3 is TGTGCCAGCAGCTTAGCAGACAGGGGGCCATATGGCTACACCTTC. Protein sequence: CASSLADRGPYGYTF.

The chain links TRBV6-1 to TRBJ2-3; weak D call: TRBD2 (6 bases). The CDR3 has 15 residues. The germline V gene has CDR1 MNHNS and CDR2 SASEGT. Trimming cost V 11 bases and J 4 bases, with 22 bases left between them. This CDR3 reads CARPACGERPDTQYF. CDR3 nucleotides: TGTGCCCGCCCCGCCTGCGGGGAGCGCCCAGATACGCAGTATTTT.

This clone was counted a single time. The chain joins TRBV5-5 to TRBJ1-1, with 7 bases lining up with TRBD1. Germline CDR1 and CDR2: SGHKS and YYEKEE (reference sequence). This CDR3 has 16 residues. V was pared by 4 bases and J by 2 bases, with 11 bases of the junction left unmatched. CDR3 amino acids: CASSLVTGRGNTEAFF. For the CDR3, the DNA is TGTGCCAGCAGCCTCGTGACAGGGAGAGGAAACACTGAAGCTTTCTTT.

The chain links TRBV5-1 to TRBJ2-7, with 12 bases lining up with TRBD1. The CDR3 spans 16 residues. The germline V gene encodes CDR1 SGHRS and CDR2 YFSETQ. V was clipped by 2 bases and J by 7 bases; unmatched bases: 10. CDR3 bases: TGCGCCAGCAGCTTTAGCGGGACAGGGGGCTATGGGGAGCAGTACTTC. It yields the protein CASSFSGTGGYGEQYF.

The chain carries TRBV5-6 and TRBJ1-2; 10 bases match TRBD1. This CDR3 comprises 15 residues. After removal of 5 bases from V and 0 bases from J, the junction contained 4 bases not matched to a gene. Germline V gene sequence: CDR1 SGHDT, CDR2 YYEEEE. This chain's CDR3 is CASRPGTGANYGYTF. The CDR3 DNA follows: TGTGCCAGCAGGCCCGGGACAGGGGCTAACTATGGCTACACCTTC. Full variable domain (remainder filled in from reference TRBV5-6 and TRBJ1-2): DAGVTQSPTHLIKTRGQQVTLRCSPKSGHDTVSWYQQALGQGPQFIFQYYEEEERQRGNFPDRFSGHQFPNYSSELNVNALLLGDSALYLCASRPGTGANYGYTFGSGTRLTVV.

This chain uses TRBV30 with TRBJ1-2; D remains ambiguous. The CDR3 loop spans 13 amino acids. Germline CDR1 and CDR2: GTSNPN and SVGIG (reference sequence). V was shortened by 0 bases and J by 4 bases, with 9 bases between the two germline ends. CDR3 bases: TGTGCCTGGAGTGTTGGGCAGCTCTATGGCTACACCTTC. Its translation is CAWSVGQLYGYTF.

Remarks on this clone: The CDR3 does not close with the conserved phenylalanine or tryptophan, likely indicating a read error. No DNA is shown, since the ends of the CDR3 on it are uncertain; the CDR3 is the one TCRdb lists. The J gene is TRBJ1-2, the V gene TRBV10-3. Per the germline V gene, CDR1 is ENHRY and CDR2 is SYGVKD. The CDR3 region is 8 residues in length, termini included. CDR3: CAISVPGV.

The genes are TRBV7-9 and TRBJ2-3; 10 bases agree with TRBD1. V trimming: 5 bases; J trimming: 7 bases; junction bases outside the gene matches: 9. CDR1 is SEHNR, CDR2 FQNEAQ, per germline (reference sequence). The CDR3 covers 15 residues. The CDR3 spells CASSPRTGGLNTQYF. CDR3 DNA sequence: TGTGCCAGCAGCCCTAGGACAGGGGGGTTGAATACGCAGTATTTT.

As for this clone: Other DNA sequences of this sample code for an identical CDR3. This sequence joins TRBV29-1 and TRBJ1-1; TRBD1 agrees at 9 bases. The J segment lost 4 bases and the V segment lost 3 bases, leaving 9 bases of the junction unmatched. CDR1 is SQVTM and CDR2 is ANQGSEA in the germline V gene. The CDR3 loop spans 15 amino acids. CDR3 region: CSVETNRGLATEAFF. DNA for the CDR3: TGCAGCGTTGAGACAAACAGGGGGCTAGCCACTGAAGCTTTCTTT.

The gene calls are TRBV5-1 and TRBJ2-3, with D perhaps TRBD1 (8 bases). The V gene's germline CDR1 is SGHRS and CDR2 YFSETQ. Deletions cut 3 bases from V and 6 bases from J, with 14 bases between. The CDR3 is 14 amino acids. The CDR3 sequence: CASSSGQGGDTQYF. For the CDR3, the DNA is TGCGCCAGCAGCTCAGGACAGGGAGGGGATACGCAGTATTTT.

This chain links TRBV5-1 with TRBJ2-5; the D gene is possibly TRBD2 (6 bases). This CDR3 is 16 amino acids long. Germline V gene lookup returns CDR1 SGHRS and CDR2 YFSETQ. Trimming took off 3 bases at V and 4 bases at J, with 19 bases between the two ends. In nucleotides, the CDR3 is TGCGCCAGCAGCTCCTACAGACTAGGAGAGGGAGAGACCCAGTACTTC. Amino acids: CASSSYRLGEGETQYF.

V and J are TRBV7-2 and TRBJ2-5; 12 positions match TRBD2. Per germline, CDR1 SGHTA and CDR2 FQGNSA. The ends lost 4 bases at V and 4 bases at J; junction bases unmatched: 4. The CDR3 contains 15 residues. CDR3 sequence: CASSSRLAGAETQYF. The DNA of the CDR3 is TGTGCCAGCAGCTCCCGACTAGCGGGGGCAGAGACCCAGTACTTC. The complete variable domain, with remaining parts taken from reference TRBV7-2 and TRBJ2-5, reads GAGVSQSPSNKVTEKGKDVELRCDPISGHTALYWYRQSLGQGLEFLIYFQGNSAPDKSGLPSDRFSAERTGGSVSTLTIQRTQQEDSAVYLCASSSRLAGAETQYFGPGTRLLVL.

This chain joins TRBV2 and TRBJ2-5, with D perhaps TRBD1 (6 bases). The CDR3 has 14 amino acids. The germline V gene has CDR1 SNHLY and CDR2 FYNNEI. The V end lost 3 bases, the J end lost 5 bases, and 13 bases lay between the germline ends. The CDR3 sequence is CASSEGDTFETQYF. DNA of the CDR3: TGTGCCAGCAGTGAGGGGGACACTTTCGAGACCCAGTACTTC.

The V and J genes are TRBV18 and TRBJ1-2, with a possible D match to TRBD1 (5 bases). Trimming removed 3 bases from V and 6 bases from J, with 20 bases in between. From germline, CDR1 is KGHSH and CDR2 LQKENI. This CDR3 comprises 16 residues. CDR3 nucleotide sequence: TGTGCCAGCTCACCGGGGGGGGATACGGCGTGGGATGGCTACACCTTC. Translated, it gives CASSPGGDTAWDGYTF.

This sequence joins TRBV29-1 and TRBJ1-2, with D unresolved. This CDR3 is built from 11 residues. CDR1 is SQVTM, CDR2 ANQGSEA, per germline. The V and J ends lost 4 bases and 6 bases respectively, with 9 bases between them. This CDR3 reads CSVGGVDGYTF. Written as DNA, the CDR3 is TGCAGCGTTGGAGGAGTTGATGGCTACACCTTC.